The 8 T cell receptor beta chains presented below share a single source sample, sequenced in a study of blood T cell repertoires in COVID-19. The repertoire was sequenced with immunoSEQ multiplex PCR; TCRdb's copy has only in-frame clones and lacks some. The profile covers 100,000 to 120,000 clones, with over 75% appearing a single time and 4% to 5% taken by the ten largest. The sample consisted of peripheral blood. These receptors came from a man in his fifties with acute or convalescent COVID-19.

This sequence joins TRBV5-1 and TRBJ1-1; D possibly corresponds to TRBD1 (6 bases). The ends were cut back, 1 base at V and 4 bases at J, with 11 bases in the middle. The CDR3 has 14 residues. The germline V gene encodes CDR1 SGHRS and CDR2 YFSETQ. The CDR3 is CASSLQGRVTEAFF. CDR3 coding DNA: TGCGCCAGCAGCTTGCAGGGGCGCGTCACTGAAGCTTTCTTT.

The genes are TRBV29-1 and TRBJ2-4, with 8 positions matching TRBD2. The CDR3 extends over 14 amino acids. CDR1 and CDR2 from the germline V gene are SQVTM and ANQGSEA. Trimming removed 0 bases from V and 8 bases from J; junction bases left unmatched: 6. The CDR3 loop reads CSVEETGGEDIQYF. CDR3 DNA: TGCAGCGTTGAAGAAACCGGGGGGGAGGACATTCAGTACTTC.

This clone has a handful of counts. CDR3 sequence: CASSKRQNNSPLHF. The CDR3 DNA follows: TGTGCCAGCAGTAAGAGACAGAATAATTCACCCCTCCACTTT. The V and J genes are TRBV28 and TRBJ1-6, with D possibly being TRBD1 (5 bases). Germline V gives CDR1 MDHEN, CDR2 SYDVKM. The CDR3 covers 14 residues. V lost 5 bases and J lost 5, with 10 bases in between.

The chain is built from TRBV2 and TRBJ2-7; 8 positions match TRBD2. The CDR3 has 15 residues. V lost 4 bases to trimming and J lost 1 base; unmatched junction nucleotides: 6. CDR1 is SNHLY and CDR2 is FYNNEI in the germline V gene. CDR3 sequence: CASSVSGGYSYEQYF. The CDR3 nucleotides are TGTGCCAGCAGTGTGAGCGGGGGCTATTCCTACGAGCAGTACTTC. Combining the CDR3 with reference TRBV2 and TRBJ2-7 gives the whole variable domain EPEVTQTPSHQVTQMGQEVILRCVPISNHLYFYWYRQILGQKVEFLVSFYNNEISEKSEIFDDQFSVERPDGSNFTLKIRSTKLEDSAMYFCASSVSGGYSYEQYFGPGTRLTVT.

In its sample, this clone was seen a few times. The chain employs TRBV9 and TRBJ1-1; 9 bases line up with TRBD1. Germline values: CDR1 SGDLS, CDR2 YYNGEE. Trimming cost V 3 bases and J 8 bases; bases outside gene matches: 11. This CDR3 has 15 residues. CDR3 sequence: CASSDPDRGIREAFF. For the CDR3, the DNA is TGTGCCAGCAGCGACCCGGACAGGGGAATTCGAGAAGCTTTCTTT.

CDR3 loop: CASSDSSAGELFF. The CDR3 DNA is TGTGCCAGCAGTGACTCTTCGGCCGGGGAGCTGTTTTTT. The rearrangement joins TRBV6-4 to TRBJ2-2; D remains unclear. The CDR3 is 13 residues long. Looked up from germline, CDR1 is MRHNA and CDR2 is SNTAGT. The V end was cut by 0 bases, the J end by 6 bases, with 5 bases between.

CDR3 coding DNA: TGTGCCATCAGTGACAGAATCTCTACCGGGGAGCTGTTTTTT. Protein product: CAISDRISTGELFF. This chain joins TRBV10-3 and TRBJ2-2; D gene unclear. The CDR3 has 14 amino acids. Germline lookup yields CDR1 ENHRY and CDR2 SYGVKD. The V and J ends lost 3 bases and 5 bases respectively, with 10 bases between them.

The rearrangement links TRBV7-8 to TRBJ2-3; 11 bases are a match to TRBD2. J was trimmed by 4 bases and V by 2 bases; bases with no gene match: 5. This CDR3 spans 16 amino acids. Germline assignment: CDR1 SGHVS and CDR2 FQNEAQ. Here the CDR3 reads CASSLIAGGRADTQYF. The CDR3 DNA reads TGTGCCAGCAGCTTAATAGCGGGGGGGCGCGCAGATACGCAGTATTTT.